This T cell receptor (beta chain) is drawn from a study of blood T cells in healthy people across ages. Study-wide points: Older age coincided with a roughly linear decline in TCR beta diversity per million T cells. Both higher diversity and more naive CD4+ cells marked long-lived donors when set against aged donors. PBMCs left unsorted prevented a conclusive naive versus antigen-experienced comparison.

In the case of this clonotype: Its antigen is as yet unknown.

The CDR3 is made up of 14 amino acids. V was cut by 8 bases and J by 1 base, with 13 bases left in between. The use of a sample-barcoded 5' primer and a J-beta primer mix characterized a second PCR of roughly 6 to 11 cycles. TCRdb reprocessed the 5' RACE reads via MiXCR and lists one record per CDR3 protein. The data contain 800,000 to 950,000 distinct CDR3 sequences, around 46% of them singletons. It was approximately 10 milliliters of peripheral blood that were drawn from each donor. What was sequenced was blood. The sequence was collected from a man aged 30-40 years in good health. The rearrangement uses TRBV12-3 or TRBV12-4 and TRBJ2-3; D unclear. The CDR3 DNA sequence: TGTGCCAGCTGCTCATCTGGAGGCACAGATACGCAGTATTTT. It yields the protein CASCSSGGTDTQYF.